These T cell receptor beta chains were read from a single sample in a study of blood T cell repertoires in COVID-19. Measured with immunoSEQ multiplex PCR; TCRdb has only the in-frame clones, and not every one. In the table there are around 140,000 clones, over 60% of which are singletons. Sample: peripheral blood. The receptors originated from a woman aged 45-59 years with active or convalescent COVID-19. Each CDR3 is given with its conserved first and last residue. Each record gives: V gene, J gene, D gene, clone size, CDR3 length, CDR3 DNA, CDR3 protein. The D gene is left open where the match is weak. Not every row has a clone size; where given, it reads once, few, many or a size class.

v_call: TRBV18
j_call: TRBJ2-3
d_call: TRBD2
clone_size: NA
cdr3_length: 16
cdr3_nt: TGTGCCAGCTCACCGGGACTAGCGGGGGTCACAGATACGCAGTATTTT
cdr3_aa: CASSPGLAGVTDTQYF

v_call: TRBV23-1
j_call: TRBJ1-2
d_call: NA
clone_size: NA
cdr3_length: 14
cdr3_nt: TGCGCCAGCAGCCCTATAGGGGGAGTTTATGGCTACACCTTC
cdr3_aa: CASSPIGGVYGYTF

v_call: TRBV28
j_call: TRBJ2-5
d_call: TRBD1
clone_size: few
cdr3_length: 13
cdr3_nt: TGTGCCAGCAGAACAGGGGGCCGGGAGACCCAGTACTTC
cdr3_aa: CASRTGGRETQYF

v_call: TRBV28
j_call: TRBJ2-7
d_call: NA
clone_size: once
cdr3_length: 15
cdr3_nt: TGTGCCAGCAGAGATGTGGACAGAATCATCTACGAGCAGTACTTC
cdr3_aa: CASRDVDRIIYEQYF

v_call: TRBV9
j_call: TRBJ1-6
d_call: NA
clone_size: NA
cdr3_length: 16
cdr3_nt: TGTGCCAGCAGCGTAGCCCCGACACCCGCCGTTTCACCCCTCCACTTT
cdr3_aa: CASSVAPTPAVSPLHF

v_call: TRBV5-1
j_call: TRBJ2-5
d_call: TRBD2
clone_size: NA
cdr3_length: 14
cdr3_nt: TGCGCCAGCAGCACCCTAGCGGGGGTTGAGACCCAGTACTTC
cdr3_aa: CASSTLAGVETQYF

v_call: TRBV7-2
j_call: TRBJ1-2
d_call: TRBD1
clone_size: NA
cdr3_length: 14
cdr3_nt: TGTGCCAGCAGATCAGGGACAGGGGGGGGTGGCTACACCTTC
cdr3_aa: CASRSGTGGGGYTF

v_call: TRBV3-1/TRBV3-2
j_call: TRBJ2-2
d_call: TRBD2
clone_size: NA
cdr3_length: 19
cdr3_nt: TGTGCCAGCAGCCAACCACTAGCGGGGGGGGAAGCGAACACCGGGGAGCTGTTTTTT
cdr3_aa: CASSQPLAGGEANTGELFF

v_call: TRBV29-1
j_call: TRBJ2-3
d_call: TRBD2
clone_size: NA
cdr3_length: 13
cdr3_nt: TGCAGCGTTGAGAGCGGGGGGACAGATACGCAGTATTTT
cdr3_aa: CSVESGGTDTQYF

v_call: TRBV7-2
j_call: TRBJ1-2
d_call: NA
clone_size: NA
cdr3_length: 17
cdr3_nt: TGTGCCAGCAGCTTATCAGCCGGGACATCCGCTATCTATGGCTACACCTTC
cdr3_aa: CASSLSAGTSAIYGYTF

v_call: TRBV6-2/TRBV6-3
j_call: TRBJ1-2
d_call: NA
clone_size: NA
cdr3_length: 13
cdr3_nt: TGTGCCAGCAGTTACACGGGGAACTATGGCTACACCTTC
cdr3_aa: CASSYTGNYGYTF

v_call: TRBV25-1
j_call: TRBJ1-2
d_call: NA
clone_size: NA
cdr3_length: 15
cdr3_nt: TGTGCCAGCAGTGTCCATGGGACATCTAACTATGGCTACACCTTC
cdr3_aa: CASSVHGTSNYGYTF

v_call: TRBV7-2
j_call: TRBJ2-4
d_call: TRBD2
clone_size: NA
cdr3_length: 15
cdr3_nt: TGTGCCAGCAGCCGGGGGGGACTAGAATTTCACATTCAGTACTTC
cdr3_aa: CASSRGGLEFHIQYF

v_call: TRBV9
j_call: TRBJ2-1
d_call: NA
clone_size: once
cdr3_length: 16
cdr3_nt: TGTGCCAGCAGCGTAGATTTCCCCAGCTCCTACAATGAGCAGTTCTTC
cdr3_aa: CASSVDFPSSYNEQFF

v_call: TRBV19
j_call: TRBJ2-3
d_call: TRBD1
clone_size: NA
cdr3_length: 17
cdr3_nt: TGTGCCAGTAGTGCTAACTCGGGACAGGGGGCGACAGATACGCAGTATTTT
cdr3_aa: CASSANSGQGATDTQYF

v_call: TRBV30
j_call: TRBJ1-5
d_call: NA
clone_size: NA
cdr3_length: 14
cdr3_nt: TGTGCCTGGAGTAGCGACCTTTTCAATCAGCCCCAGCATTTT
cdr3_aa: CAWSSDLFNQPQHF

v_call: TRBV5-6
j_call: TRBJ2-3
d_call: TRBD2
clone_size: NA
cdr3_length: 17
cdr3_nt: TGTGCCAGCAGCCGACCACTAGCGGGGGGCCGGGCAGATACGCAGTATTTT
cdr3_aa: CASSRPLAGGRADTQYF

v_call: TRBV20-1
j_call: TRBJ1-1
d_call: NA
clone_size: NA
cdr3_length: 13
cdr3_nt: TGCAGTGCTAGTCCCCTTACGGGCACTGAAGCTTTCTTT
cdr3_aa: CSASPLTGTEAFF

v_call: TRBV4-2
j_call: TRBJ2-1
d_call: TRBD2
clone_size: few
cdr3_length: 16
cdr3_nt: TGTGCCAGCAGCCCCCTGGGAGGGATTCCCTACAATGAGCAGTTCTTC
cdr3_aa: CASSPLGGIPYNEQFF

v_call: TRBV7-2
j_call: TRBJ2-2
d_call: TRBD1
clone_size: NA
cdr3_length: 17
cdr3_nt: TGTGCCAGCAGCTTAGCAGGGAGGACAGGGTTGGCCGGGGAGCTGTTTTTT
cdr3_aa: CASSLAGRTGLAGELFF

v_call: TRBV4-2
j_call: TRBJ2-5
d_call: TRBD2
clone_size: NA
cdr3_length: 16
cdr3_nt: TGTGCCAGCAGCCAAGAGTGGCGGGGGGGACAAGAGACCCAGTACTTC
cdr3_aa: CASSQEWRGGQETQYF

v_call: TRBV5-1
j_call: TRBJ2-1
d_call: TRBD2
clone_size: NA
cdr3_length: 15
cdr3_nt: TGCGCCAGCAGCTTGGCCGGGACTAAATACAATGAGCAGTTCTTC
cdr3_aa: CASSLAGTKYNEQFF

v_call: TRBV3-1/TRBV3-2
j_call: TRBJ1-6
d_call: NA
clone_size: NA
cdr3_length: 13
cdr3_nt: TGTGCCAGCAGCCAGTCGCGGAATTCACCCCTCCACTTT
cdr3_aa: CASSQSRNSPLHF

v_call: TRBV5-4
j_call: TRBJ2-7
d_call: NA
clone_size: NA
cdr3_length: 10
cdr3_nt: TGTGCCGACAAACAGATCGGGGAGTACTTC
cdr3_aa: CADKQIGEYF

v_call: TRBV7-2
j_call: TRBJ1-4
d_call: TRBD1
clone_size: NA
cdr3_length: 15
cdr3_nt: TGTGCCAGCAGCTTCGACAGGGGCCTTAATGAAAAACTGTTTTTT
cdr3_aa: CASSFDRGLNEKLFF

v_call: TRBV6-2/TRBV6-3
j_call: TRBJ2-1
d_call: TRBD2
clone_size: NA
cdr3_length: 15
cdr3_nt: TGTGCCAGCAACCCTAGCGGAAACTACTACAATGAGCAGTTCTTC
cdr3_aa: CASNPSGNYYNEQFF

v_call: TRBV7-2
j_call: TRBJ2-7
d_call: TRBD2
clone_size: NA
cdr3_length: 17
cdr3_nt: TGTGCCAGCAGCTCCCATAGACTAGCGGGGGTTCCCTGCGAGCAGTACTTC
cdr3_aa: CASSSHRLAGVPCEQYF